The 23 T cell receptor beta chains below all came from one sample that was sequenced in a study of CD8 T cells in ankylosing spondylitis. MiXCR was run by TCRdb on the 5' RACE reads, yielding one entry per CDR3 protein. The sample shows over 75,000 distinct CDR3 sequences, about 9% of them seen only once. Sequenced material: blood, either unsorted or a sorted T cell fraction (not recorded which). The receptor source for this set is a male donor with ankylosing spondylitis or in good health (not recorded which).

This clonotype was recorded many times. The V call is TRBV28, the J call TRBJ2-3; unclear D gene. Between the trimmed V and J ends, which lost 2 bases and 5 bases, there was a span of 5 bases. CDR1 and CDR2 (germline): MDHEN, SYDVKM. CDR3 length: 12 residues. CDR3 DNA sequence: TGTGCCAGCAGTTTAATGAGAGATACGCAGTATTTT. Translating it yields CASSLMRDTQYF.

This clonotype was seen only once. The gene calls are TRBV9 and TRBJ2-5; the D is unclear. Trimming shortened V by 0 bases and J by 5 bases, and 11 bases separated the two germline ends. This CDR3 region has 14 residues. CDR1 and CDR2 (germline): SGDLS, YYNGEE. CDR3 in amino acids: CASSVGSGWETQYF. CDR3 nucleotides: TGTGCCAGCAGCGTAGGGTCCGGGTGGGAGACCCAGTACTTC.

This clonotype was picked up many times. The V gene is TRBV4-2, the J gene TRBJ2-5, with D hard to call. Per germline, CDR1 LGHNA and CDR2 YNFKEQ. V was trimmed by 1 base and J by 2 bases, leaving 11 bases between them. CDR3 length: 15 residues. The CDR3 loop is CASSQVAGQQETQYF. CDR3 DNA sequence: TGTGCCAGCAGCCAAGTTGCTGGTCAGCAAGAGACCCAGTACTTC.

This clonotype was seen many times. The rearrangement links TRBV12-3 or TRBV12-4 to TRBJ1-5; D might be TRBD1 (5 bases). This CDR3 is 14 amino acids long. Trimming removed 3 bases at V and 7 bases at J, with 13 bases between. Written as DNA, the CDR3 is TGTGCCAGCAGTTTTTTAGGGGATGGGCAGCCCCAGCATTTT. Translation: CASSFLGDGQPQHF.

J is TRBJ2-3 and V is TRBV5-1; the D call may be TRBD1 or TRBD2 (5 bases each). CDR3 length equals 15 residues. Germline V gene data show CDR1 as SGHRS and CDR2 as YFSETQ. Trimming left V 0 bases short and J 6 bases short, with 14 bases between. This chain's CDR3 is CASSLAGLGADTQYF. DNA of the CDR3: TGCGCCAGCAGCTTGGCGGGGTTAGGGGCGGATACGCAGTATTTT.

This clonotype was counted ten times or more. The chain links TRBV14 to TRBJ2-2; tentative D call: TRBD2 (5 bases). The V and J ends lost 4 bases and 6 bases respectively, with 12 bases between them. Germline V CDR1 and CDR2: SGHDN, FVKESK. The CDR3 has 14 amino acids. CDR3 region: CASSRTSGAGELFF. CDR3 nucleotide sequence: TGTGCCAGCAGCCGAACTAGTGGCGCCGGGGAGCTGTTTTTT.

Ten or more counts support this clonotype. This chain connects TRBV7-2 to TRBJ2-1; 8 bases are shared with TRBD1. The germline CDR1 and CDR2 sequences are SGHTA and FQGNSA. The CDR3 sequence is 15 residues long. V was pared by 5 bases and J by 5 bases, with 8 bases of the junction left unmatched. CDR3 DNA: TGTGCCAGCAGCCGCGACAGGGGAAGGAACAATGAGCAGTTCTTC. Its translation: CASSRDRGRNNEQFF.

This clonotype was observed at least ten times. The chain has TRBV12-3 or TRBV12-4 and TRBJ1-1, with D hard to call. CDR3 length: 14 amino acids. V shed 7 bases and J shed 6 bases, with 18 bases lying between them. CDR3 coding DNA: TGTGCCAGCATTTCGAGAGCCCAAGGGTCTGAAGCTTTCTTT. Translation: CASISRAQGSEAFF.

The sample holds many counts of this clonotype. The chain uses TRBV4-3 and TRBJ2-5; D perhaps matches TRBD1 (5 bases). CDR3 length equals 18 residues. Trimming shortened V by 0 bases and J by 2 bases, and 19 bases separated the two germline ends. CDR1 is LGHNA, CDR2 YSLEER, per germline. The CDR3 nucleotides read TGCGCCAGCAGCCAAGAAGTAGGTGCGTCCAGGGCTCAAGAGACCCAGTACTTC. The encoded protein is CASSQEVGASRAQETQYF.

This clonotype was observed many times. The chain joins TRBV20-1 to TRBJ1-2; possibly TRBD1 for D (5 bases). The CDR3 length is 14 residues. The V gene's germline CDR1 is DFQATT and CDR2 SNEGSKA (reference sequence). V dropped 0 bases and J dropped 5 bases, with 13 bases sitting between them. In DNA, the CDR3 is TGCAGTGCTAGAGATTTGCGCAGGGATTATGGCTACACCTTC. Protein: CSARDLRRDYGYTF.

In its sample, this clonotype was seen a few times. CDR3 bases: TGCGCCAGCAGCCGACTAGCGGGGGGGAGCTCCTACAATGAGCAGTTCTTC. This encodes CASSRLAGGSSYNEQFF. This chain uses TRBV4-1 with TRBJ2-1; 14 bases align to TRBD2. This CDR3 is 17 amino acids long. Germline-derived CDR1 and CDR2 are MGHRA and YSYEKL. The ends lost 4 bases at V and 0 bases at J; junction bases unmatched: 2.

This clonotype was recorded at least ten times. This chain connects TRBV12-3 or TRBV12-4 to TRBJ2-3, with 10 bases identical to TRBD2. The CDR3 runs 16 residues. V lost 3 bases, J lost 2 bases, and 5 bases stayed unmatched. The CDR3: CASSFRTSGYTDTQYF. CDR3 nucleotides: TGTGCCAGCAGTTTCCGGACTAGCGGCTACACAGATACGCAGTATTTT.

This clonotype was picked up many times. The genes are TRBV6-1 and TRBJ2-1, with D maybe TRBD2 (7 bases). CDR1 and CDR2 from the germline V gene are MNHNS and SASEGT. The CDR3 spans 17 residues. Trimming pared 1 base from V and 5 bases from J, leaving 18 bases between. CDR3: CASSEDLRGRLNNEQFF. In DNA form, the CDR3 reads TGTGCCAGCAGTGAAGATTTGCGGGGGCGTCTCAACAATGAGCAGTTCTTC.

This clonotype was detected many times. The CDR3 region is CASSSPFEPAGDTQYF. In DNA form, the CDR3 reads TGTGCCAGCAGCTCGCCATTTGAGCCAGCGGGAGATACGCAGTATTTT. The gene calls are TRBV11-2 and TRBJ2-3, with D maybe TRBD2 (6 bases). This CDR3 is built from 16 residues. Germline values: CDR1 SGHAT, CDR2 FQNNGV. Trimming took 4 bases from V and 5 from J, leaving 19 bases between them.

This clonotype appeared many times. This rearrangement joins TRBV7-2 to TRBJ2-7; no clear D gene. There are 15 residues in the CDR3. In germline, CDR1 is SGHTA, CDR2 FQGNSA. With 2 bases removed from V and 0 bases from J, the gap between germline ends came to 11 bases. In DNA form, the CDR3 reads TGTGCCAGCAGCTTAAATTCCGCCAGCTCCTACGAGCAGTACTTC. Translation: CASSLNSASSYEQYF.

For this clonotype: This may be a read error: a much more frequent sequence differs by one nucleotide. The chain recombines TRBV5-8 with TRBJ2-5; D is possibly TRBD2 (6 bases). The CDR3 is 15 residues long. Germline V CDR1 and CDR2: SGHTS, YDEGEE. The CDR3 region is CVSSLRGISQETQYF. In nucleotides, the CDR3 is TGTGTCAGCAGCTTGCGGGGCATTTCACAAGAGACCCAGTACTTC. The full variable domain, in which reference TRBV5-8 and TRBJ2-5 provide the parts outside the CDR3, is EAGVTQSPTHLIKTRGQQATLRCSPISGHTSVYWYQQALGLGLQFLLWYDEGEERNRGNFPPRFSGRQFPNYSSELNVNALELEDSALYLCVSSLRGISQETQYFGPGTRLLVL.

There are many counts of this clonotype. V usage is TRBV7-8 and J usage is TRBJ2-1; 16 bases are shared with TRBD2. Germline values: CDR1 SGHVS, CDR2 FQNEAQ. V dropped 3 bases and J dropped 16; count of bases not matched to a gene: 9. The CDR3 runs 15 residues. In DNA form, the CDR3 reads TGTGCCAGCAGCTTCCCGGGACTAGCGGGGGGGCCCGGATTCTTC. Its protein is CASSFPGLAGGPGFF. The whole variable domain, remainder taken from reference TRBV7-8 and TRBJ2-1, is GAGVSQSPRYKVAKRGQDVALRCDPISGHVSLFWYQQALGQGPEFLTYFQNEAQLDKSGLPSDRFFAERPEGSVSTLKIQRTQQEDSAVYLCASSFPGLAGGPGFFGPGTRLTVL.

This clonotype was detected many times. The chain uses TRBV29-1 and TRBJ2-7, with 11 bases matching TRBD2. The germline V gene encodes CDR1 SQVTM and CDR2 ANQGSEA. J gave up 3 bases and V 6 bases, and 4 bases lay outside the gene matches. CDR3 length: 13 amino acids. CDR3 sequence: CSVVTSGDYEQYF. CDR3 DNA: TGCAGCGTGGTGACTAGCGGGGACTACGAGCAGTACTTC.

At least ten counts were recorded for this clonotype. V gene TRBV13 combines with J gene TRBJ2-5, with D perhaps matching TRBD1 (6 bases). From germline, CDR1 is PRHDT and CDR2 FYEKMQ (reference sequence). The CDR3 consists of 15 residues. The V end lost 3 bases, the J end lost 1 base, and 12 bases lay between the germline ends. The CDR3 is CASSLWGQFQETQYF. The DNA for the CDR3 is TGTGCCAGCAGCTTGTGGGGGCAGTTCCAAGAGACCCAGTACTTC.

This clonotype was seen many times. The chain joins TRBV12-3 or TRBV12-4 to TRBJ2-1, with D unclear. Trimming shortened V by 5 bases and J by 3 bases, and 14 bases separated the two germline ends. CDR3 length: 15 residues. The CDR3: CASSAARRSYNEQFF. In nucleotides, the CDR3 is TGTGCCAGCAGTGCCGCGCGACGGAGCTACAATGAGCAGTTCTTC.

A note on this clonotype: This could be a read error, since a much larger clone is one nucleotide away. Since the CDR3 does not end with the conserved phenylalanine or tryptophan, this likely comes from a read error. The chain links TRBV5-8 to TRBJ2-3; a possible D gene is TRBD1 (6 bases). Germline CDR1 reads SGHTS; CDR2 reads YDEGEE. V was trimmed by 4 bases and J by 0 bases, leaving 18 bases between them. The length of the CDR3 is 17 residues. The CDR3: CASSIGTIHTSTDTQYL. In DNA, the CDR3 is TGTGCCAGCAGCATAGGGACAATACACACTAGCACAGATACGCAGTATTTA.

This clonotype has at least ten counts. The chain combines TRBV7-2 with TRBJ2-5; 11 bases fit TRBD2. Germline V gene sequence: CDR1 SGHTA, CDR2 FQGNSA. The trim removed 2 bases at V and 1 base at J, leaving 0 bases unmatched. This CDR3 region has 15 residues. DNA for the CDR3: TGTGCCAGCAGCTTACTAGCGGGGGGCCAAGAGACCCAGTACTTC. It translates to CASSLLAGGQETQYF.

This clonotype was picked up many times. This chain links TRBV7-6 with TRBJ2-3, with a tentative D call TRBD1 (8 bases). The CDR3 is 15 residues long. Germline V gives CDR1 SGHVS, CDR2 FNYEAQ. Trimming took off 5 bases at V and 1 base at J, with 13 bases between the two ends. The CDR3 bases are TGTGCCAGCAGCCCACAGGGGGGGGGCACAGATACGCAGTATTTT. This codes for CASSPQGGGTDTQYF.